Listed below are T cell receptor beta chains from one sample, sequenced in a study of cytomegalovirus exposure and HLA in healthy donors. Libraries were prepared by immunoSEQ multiplex PCR; TCRdb keeps only in-frame clonotypes and omits some of them. The data contain 150,000 to 160,000 clones, roughly 80% of them singletons. Material for sequencing was PBMCs. All receptors derive from a woman between 50 and 59 years old in good health and CMV-seropositive. Each CDR3 is given with its conserved first and last residue. D genes are given only for firm matches. Expanded clones get a size class; other rows say once, few or many, or leave the size out.

j_gene | d_gene | abundance | v_gene | CDR3aa | CDR3nt
TRBJ1-6 | . | once | TRBV7-9 | CASSPEGRPNSPLHF | TGTGCCAGCAGCCCGGAGGGCCGCCCTAATTCACCCCTCCACTTT
TRBJ2-7 | . | . | TRBV7-6 | CASSLESGLVYEQYF | TGTGCCAGCAGCTTAGAATCGGGACTGGTATACGAGCAGTACTTC
TRBJ2-7 | TRBD1 | . | TRBV6-5 | CASRQGLREQYF | TGTGCCAGCCGACAGGGGTTGAGGGAGCAGTACTTC
TRBJ1-5 | . | . | TRBV7-9 | CASSFTGSNQPQHF | TGTGCCAGCAGCTTTACAGGGAGCAATCAGCCCCAGCATTTT
TRBJ1-1 | . | . | TRBV27 | CASIGQYMNTEAFF | TGTGCCAGCATTGGACAGTACATGAACACTGAAGCTTTCTTT
TRBJ1-3 | . | . | TRBV5-4 | CASSLGGQSGNTIYF | TGTGCCAGCAGCCTCGGTGGACAGTCTGGAAACACCATATATTTT
TRBJ2-5 | . | . | TRBV5-1 | CASSLDSSGIGTQYF | TGCGCCAGCAGCTTGGACTCCTCCGGGATAGGGACCCAGTACTTC
TRBJ2-7 | . | . | TRBV14 | CASSQVGIGYEQYF | TGTGCCAGCAGCCAAGTCGGGATTGGGTACGAGCAGTACTTC
TRBJ2-7 | . | . | TRBV28 | CASSGYFSTHYEQHF | TGTGCCAGCAGCGGCTATTTTAGTACCCACTACGAGCAGCACTTC
TRBJ1-2 | TRBD1 | . | TRBV7-2 | CASSLDGGGTVNGYTF | TGTGCCAGCAGCTTAGATGGGGGTGGGACAGTTAATGGCTACACCTTC
TRBJ1-2 | TRBD1 | . | TRBV29-1 | CSVEGGGTGEKGYTF | TGCAGCGTTGAAGGAGGCGGGACAGGGGAAAAGGGCTACACCTTC
TRBJ1-2 | . | . | TRBV4-3 | CASSQERDRSGYTF | TGCGCCAGCAGCCAAGAGAGAGACAGGTCTGGCTACACCTTC
TRBJ1-2 | TRBD1 | . | TRBV25-1 | CASSGEGQGGNYGYTF | TGTGCCAGCAGTGGAGAGGGACAGGGTGGTAACTATGGCTACACCTTC
TRBJ1-2 | . | . | TRBV7-9 | CASSLDPGTAGYTF | TGTGCCAGCAGCTTAGACCCGGGAACAGCAGGCTACACCTTC
TRBJ1-1 | . | . | TRBV12-1 | CASSSRRADTEAFF | TGTGCCAGCAGCTCCCGCAGGGCGGACACTGAAGCTTTCTTT
TRBJ2-7 | TRBD2 | . | TRBV7-6 | CASSFSPGGYEQYF | TGTGCCAGCAGCTTTTCCCCGGGGGGCTACGAGCAGTACTTC
TRBJ2-3 | TRBD2 | . | TRBV10-2 | CASSPGGGSNTQYF | TGCGCCAGCAGCCCCGGGGGGGGTTCTAATACGCAGTATTTT
TRBJ1-6 | . | few | TRBV5-1 | CASSLGDSPLHF | TGCGCCAGCAGCTTGGGAGATTCACCCCTCCACTTT
TRBJ1-3 | . | . | TRBV7-9 | CASSPVGGVGNTIYF | TGTGCCAGCAGCCCCGTAGGGGGTGTTGGAAACACCATATATTTT
TRBJ2-4 | TRBD1 | . | TRBV19 | CASSIRQGTNIQYF | TGTGCCAGTAGTATTAGACAGGGTACGAACATTCAGTACTTC
TRBJ2-1 | . | . | TRBV4-3 | CASSQGQGFDEQFF | TGCGCCAGCAGCCAGGGGCAAGGGTTCGATGAGCAGTTCTTC
TRBJ1-6 | . | . | TRBV12-5 | CASGLGGRDSPLHF | TGTGCTAGTGGTTTGGGGGGGCGCGATTCACCCCTCCACTTT
TRBJ2-1 | TRBD2 | once | TRBV2 | CASSTGGRNEQFF | TGTGCCAGCAGTACGGGGGGGAGGAATGAGCAGTTCTTC
TRBJ1-3 | . | . | TRBV6-6 | CASDSSGNTIYF | TGTGCCAGCGACAGCTCTGGAAACACCATATATTTT
TRBJ2-7 | TRBD1 | . | TRBV15 | CATSRDTGVRTYEQYF | TGTGCCACCAGCAGAGACACAGGGGTTCGGACCTACGAGCAGTACTTC
TRBJ2-1 | . | . | TRBV6-6 | CASRSNYEQFF | TGTGCCAGCAGATCAAACTATGAGCAGTTCTTC
TRBJ2-1 | . | . | TRBV10-3 | CAISEGGGNEQFF | TGTGCCATCAGTGAGGGGGGAGGCAATGAGCAGTTCTTC
TRBJ2-1 | TRBD2 | . | TRBV6-6 | CASRPGGASYNEQFF | TGTGCCAGCAGACCCGGGGGGGCATCCTACAATGAGCAGTTCTTC
TRBJ1-1 | TRBD1 | . | TRBV6-6 | CASSYSQGGSNEAFF | TGTGCCAGCAGTTACTCGCAAGGGGGCAGTAATGAAGCTTTCTTT
TRBJ1-5 | . | . | TRBV5-1 | CASSLGAGSNQPQHF | TGCGCCAGCAGCTTGGGTGCCGGGAGCAATCAGCCCCAGCATTTT
TRBJ2-1 | . | . | TRBV27 | CASRLAVESIEQFF | TGTGCCAGCAGACTTGCCGTTGAAAGTATTGAGCAGTTCTTC
TRBJ2-6 | . | once | TRBV2 | CASNFAGAGANVLTF | TGTGCCAGCAATTTCGCAGGGGCTGGGGCCAACGTCCTGACTTTC
TRBJ1-1 | . | . | TRBV4-3 | CASSLQMNTEAFF | TGCGCCAGCAGCCTACAGATGAACACTGAAGCTTTCTTT
TRBJ2-3 | TRBD2 | . | TRBV6-5 | CASKFSGGADTQYF | TGTGCCAGCAAGTTTAGCGGGGGCGCAGATACGCAGTATTTT
TRBJ2-3 | . | few | TRBV2 | CASSGGLFTTDTQYF | TGTGCCAGCAGTGGGGGACTCTTCACCACAGATACGCAGTATTTT
TRBJ2-6 | . | few | TRBV18 | CASSPQGTGANVLTF | TGTGCCAGCTCACCACAGGGGACTGGGGCCAACGTCCTGACTTTC
TRBJ2-7 | . | . | TRBV2 | CASTIRYSYEQYF | TGTGCCAGCACGATCAGATACTCCTACGAGCAGTACTTC
TRBJ1-4 | . | . | TRBV7-8 | CASSLAYRVDEKLFF | TGTGCCAGCAGCTTAGCGTACAGGGTTGATGAAAAACTGTTTTTT